The 19 T cell receptor beta chains below all came from one sample that was sequenced in a study of T cell responses to AZD1222 COVID-19 vaccine. Assay used: immunoSEQ multiplex PCR; TCRdb lists only in-frame clones, some missing. The sample records about 97,000 clones, around 89% being singletons. The sample consisted of peripheral blood, taken on day 0 of AZD1222 vaccination. Receptors were obtained from an adult in good health.

The V gene is TRBV6-5, the J gene TRBJ1-1; D ambiguous. Germline CDR1 is MNHEY and CDR2 is SVGAGI. The V end lost 2 bases, the J end lost 6 bases, and 7 bases lay between the germline ends. The CDR3 consists of 12 residues. CDR3 protein: CASSYGSAEAFF. CDR3 DNA: TGTGCCAGCAGTTACGGGAGCGCTGAAGCTTTCTTT.

The chain recombines TRBV6-2 or TRBV6-3 with TRBJ2-7, with 12 bases identical to TRBD2. The CDR3 has 17 amino acids. The germline CDR1 and CDR2 sequences are MNHEY and SVGEGT. V dropped 4 bases and J dropped 0; count of bases not matched to a gene: 7. DNA for the CDR3: TGTGCCAGCAGTTCCTGGACTAGCGGGACCCTCTCCTACGAGCAGTACTTC. It codes for CASSSWTSGTLSYEQYF.

The J gene is TRBJ2-6, the V gene TRBV15; tentatively, D is TRBD2 (5 bases). V was shortened by 1 base and J by 1 base, with 5 bases between the two germline ends. This CDR3 has 15 residues. Germline CDR1 and CDR2: LNHNV and YYDKDF (reference sequence). The CDR3 DNA follows: TGTGCCACCAGCAGAGGAGGGTCTGGGGCCAACGTCCTGACTTTC. Translating gives CATSRGGSGANVLTF.

The rearrangement uses TRBV7-9 and TRBJ1-4, with D perhaps matching TRBD1 (6 bases). CDR1 and CDR2 (germline): SEHNR, FQNEAQ (reference sequence). The CDR3 is 17 amino acids. V shed 6 bases and J shed 1 base, with 18 bases lying between them. The chain's CDR3 is CASRSGDRPETNEKLFF. CDR3 sequence (DNA): TGTGCCAGCAGGTCCGGCGACAGGCCTGAAACTAATGAAAAACTGTTTTTT. Looking up the rest from reference TRBV7-9 and TRBJ1-4 gives the full variable domain: DTGVSQNPRHKITKRGQNVTFRCDPISEHNRLYWYRQTLGQGPEFLTYFQNEAQLEKSRLLSDRFSAERPKGSFSTLEIQRTEQGDSAMYLCASRSGDRPETNEKLFFGSGTQLSVL.

The V gene is TRBV6-5, the J gene TRBJ2-7, with TRBD1 matching 9 bases. This CDR3 region has 15 residues. Germline V CDR1 and CDR2: MNHEY, SVGAGI. The junction had 6 bases not matched to a gene; V was cut back by 6 bases and J by 0 bases. DNA for the CDR3: TGTGCCAGCAGATTACAGGGGGCGAGCTCCTACGAGCAGTACTTC. Translated, it gives CASRLQGASSYEQYF.

The genes are TRBV28 and TRBJ1-2, with D maybe TRBD1 (6 bases). The CDR3 loop spans 15 amino acids. Trimming pared 7 bases from V and 5 bases from J, leaving 20 bases between. CDR1 and CDR2 (germline): MDHEN, SYDVKM. The CDR3: CASTPGTPGRYGYTF. DNA of the CDR3: TGTGCCAGCACCCCCGGGACACCCGGTCGGTATGGCTACACCTTC.

CDR3 protein: CASSDPSRADQPQHF. The CDR3, as DNA: TGTGCCAGCAGTGACCCTTCGAGGGCTGATCAGCCCCAGCATTTT. The V and J genes are TRBV6-1 and TRBJ1-5, with no clear D. The length of the CDR3 is 15 residues. Germline loops: CDR1 MNHNS, CDR2 SASEGT. Trimming pared 3 bases from V and 5 bases from J, leaving 14 bases between.

The rearrangement links TRBV28 to TRBJ1-2, with 7 positions matching TRBD1. The CDR3 has 13 residues. CDR1 is MDHEN, CDR2 SYDVKM, per germline. V lost 5 bases to trimming and J lost 5 bases; unmatched junction nucleotides: 5. CDR3 DNA: TGTGCCAGCAGTGGGGACAGTAGATATGGCTACACCTTC. Translated: CASSGDSRYGYTF.

V gene TRBV5-8 combines with J gene TRBJ1-4; D may be TRBD1 (6 bases). V was trimmed by 4 bases and J by 5 bases, leaving 15 bases between them. From germline, CDR1 is SGHTS and CDR2 YDEGEE. The CDR3 consists of 15 residues. CDR3: CASSTVGQGNEKLFF. In DNA form, the CDR3 reads TGTGCCAGCAGCACGGTCGGTCAGGGGAATGAAAAACTGTTTTTT.

J is TRBJ1-6 and V is TRBV3-1 (or the pseudogene TRBV3-2); no definite D call. In germline, CDR1 is LGHDT, CDR2 YNNKEL (reference sequence). The CDR3 is 13 residues long. V shed 8 bases and J shed 7 bases, with 12 bases lying between them. The CDR3 DNA reads TGTGCCAGCCGGGGAAGTGCGAATTCACCCCTCCACTTT. This gives the protein CASRGSANSPLHF.

The CDR3 reads CASSVRTTNEKLFF. The CDR3, as DNA: TGTGCCAGCAGTGTCCGGACAACTAATGAAAAACTGTTTTTT. The chain carries TRBV2 and TRBJ1-4; D remains unclear. The CDR3 spans 14 residues. The V gene lost 4 bases and the J gene lost 0 bases, with 6 bases spanning the gap. Per germline, CDR1 SNHLY and CDR2 FYNNEI.

The rearrangement joins TRBV24-1 to TRBJ1-2, with 8 bases that match TRBD1. The length of the CDR3 is 14 residues. Trimming removed 3 bases from V and 7 bases from J; junction bases left unmatched: 6. From germline, CDR1 is KGHDR and CDR2 SFDVKD. The CDR3 region has the DNA TGTGCCACCAGTGATAGAGGACAGGGAGCTGGCTACACCTTC. Translation: CATSDRGQGAGYTF.

The V call is TRBV2, the J call TRBJ2-5; TRBD1 matches at 8 bases. This CDR3 has 14 amino acids. Germline assignment: CDR1 SNHLY and CDR2 FYNNEI. J was trimmed by 9 bases and V by 6 bases; bases with no gene match: 12. CDR3 bases: TGTGCCAGCAGGGGGGGACAGGCCACCAGGGCCCAGTACTTC. This sequence encodes CASRGGQATRAQYF.

The V gene is TRBV9, the J gene TRBJ1-3, with a possible D match to TRBD1 (6 bases). The germline CDR1 and CDR2 sequences are SGDLS and YYNGEE. V was clipped by 4 bases and J by 13 bases, with 15 bases between them. CDR3 length: 12 residues. CDR3 sequence: CASSLRRGEIYF. The CDR3 nucleotides read TGTGCCAGCAGCCTCCGAAGGGGGGAGATATATTTT.

This sequence joins TRBV7-3 and TRBJ2-7; the D call may be TRBD1 or TRBD2 (5 bases each). The CDR3 contains 15 residues. Trimming left V 4 bases short and J 5 bases short, with 18 bases between. Germline CDR1 is SGHTA and CDR2 is FQGTGA. The CDR3 DNA reads TGTGCCAGCAGCTCATGGGACCCGGGGCGGAACGAGCAGTACTTC. As protein: CASSSWDPGRNEQYF.

V gene TRBV7-9 combines with J gene TRBJ2-7; a weak D match, TRBD1 (6 bases). Deletions cut 5 bases from V and 3 bases from J, with 20 bases between. This CDR3 is 16 amino acids long. In germline, CDR1 is SEHNR, CDR2 FQNEAQ (reference sequence). The CDR3 here is CASSPGFRDTNYEQYF. In nucleotides, the CDR3 is TGTGCCAGCAGCCCCGGTTTTAGGGACACGAACTACGAGCAGTACTTC.

CDR3 amino acids: CASSQSTGRGNTEAFF. DNA for the CDR3: TGTGCCAGCAGCCAATCTACAGGGAGGGGGAACACTGAAGCTTTCTTT. This chain links TRBV4-2 with TRBJ1-1; the D gene is possibly TRBD1 (6 bases). The germline gives CDR1 LGHNA, CDR2 YNFKEQ. The CDR3 runs to 16 residues. V lost 2 bases and J 1 base, leaving 14 bases between the germline ends.

The chain couples TRBV27 to TRBJ1-2; TRBD1 is a possible D gene (5 bases). Trimming pared 6 bases from V and 2 bases from J, leaving 10 bases between. In germline, CDR1 is MNHEY, CDR2 SMNVEV (reference sequence). CDR3 length: 13 residues. DNA of the CDR3: TGTGCCAGCAGCAGGGATCCGAACTATGGCTACACCTTC. This gives the protein CASSRDPNYGYTF.

The chain is built from TRBV5-4 and TRBJ2-7, with 7 bases that match TRBD1. The CDR3 runs to 16 residues. The germline CDR1 and CDR2 sequences are SGHNT and YYREEE (reference sequence). The V and J ends lost 2 bases and 0 bases, in that order; junction bases with no gene match: 8. In DNA form, the CDR3 reads TGTGCCAGCAGCTTTCAGGACAGGATGAGCTCCTACGAGCAGTACTTC. Translated, it gives CASSFQDRMSSYEQYF.